This TCR beta chain appears in the sequencing data of a study of blood T cells in healthy people across ages. Study observations and caveats: Age brought a roughly linear fall in TCR beta diversity measured per million T cells.

Turning to this clonotype: Antigen specificity is unknown.

The CDR3 totals 15 residues. The germline CDR1 and CDR2 sequences are DFQATT and SNEGSKA (reference sequence). Trimming left V 0 bases short and J 0 bases short, with 11 bases between. A minimum of 5 micrograms of total RNA was extracted per sample. Next came a second PCR, run for roughly 7 to 12 cycles, which used a sample-barcoded 5' primer along with a J-beta primer mix. TCRdb redid the calling of the 5' RACE reads with MiXCR, one entry per CDR3 protein. The sample has under 1,100,000 distinct CDR3 sequences; around 25% are singletons. The same specimen was also included in a second study, on T cells of mothers and their children.

This TCR derives from a girl under 10 years old in good health. Sequenced input: blood. The chain uses TRBV20-1 and TRBJ2-5; the D gene is possibly TRBD2 (6 bases). CDR3 sequence reads: CSARDAGSYQETQYF. Here the CDR3 DNA reads TGCAGTGCTAGAGATGCGGGATCGTACCAAGAGACCCAGTACTTC.